This paragraph covers one TCR beta chain sequence. Possible read error: a much larger clone is one base away. Assembly of TCR beta libraries relied on iRepertoire HTBI primers together with Arm-PCR of CDR3 regions. TCRdb itself ran the multiplex PCR reads through MiXCR, one entry per CDR3 protein. The sample shows roughly 430,000 distinct CDR3 sequences, roughly 21% of them seen only once. The data were obtained in a study of regulatory T cells in long-lasting Graves disease. As for time point: persistent/refractory GD, antithyroid drugs over 5 years with positive TRAb. There was RNA extracted from PBMCs, and the TCR library was made from it. Blood from the periphery, about 9.2 milliliters in all, was drawn into EDTA tubes. This TCR was recovered from a female donor with Graves disease. Sequenced material: peripheral blood mononuclear cells (PBMCs), taken when the disease was refractory, from a patient treated with antithyroid drugs.

The DNA of the CDR3 is TGTGCCAGCGGGGATAATTCACCCCCCCACTTT. Translated: CASGDNSPPHF. This chain connects TRBV28 to TRBJ1-6; D is ambiguous. CDR1 is MDHEN, CDR2 SYDVKM, per germline. There are 11 residues in the CDR3.